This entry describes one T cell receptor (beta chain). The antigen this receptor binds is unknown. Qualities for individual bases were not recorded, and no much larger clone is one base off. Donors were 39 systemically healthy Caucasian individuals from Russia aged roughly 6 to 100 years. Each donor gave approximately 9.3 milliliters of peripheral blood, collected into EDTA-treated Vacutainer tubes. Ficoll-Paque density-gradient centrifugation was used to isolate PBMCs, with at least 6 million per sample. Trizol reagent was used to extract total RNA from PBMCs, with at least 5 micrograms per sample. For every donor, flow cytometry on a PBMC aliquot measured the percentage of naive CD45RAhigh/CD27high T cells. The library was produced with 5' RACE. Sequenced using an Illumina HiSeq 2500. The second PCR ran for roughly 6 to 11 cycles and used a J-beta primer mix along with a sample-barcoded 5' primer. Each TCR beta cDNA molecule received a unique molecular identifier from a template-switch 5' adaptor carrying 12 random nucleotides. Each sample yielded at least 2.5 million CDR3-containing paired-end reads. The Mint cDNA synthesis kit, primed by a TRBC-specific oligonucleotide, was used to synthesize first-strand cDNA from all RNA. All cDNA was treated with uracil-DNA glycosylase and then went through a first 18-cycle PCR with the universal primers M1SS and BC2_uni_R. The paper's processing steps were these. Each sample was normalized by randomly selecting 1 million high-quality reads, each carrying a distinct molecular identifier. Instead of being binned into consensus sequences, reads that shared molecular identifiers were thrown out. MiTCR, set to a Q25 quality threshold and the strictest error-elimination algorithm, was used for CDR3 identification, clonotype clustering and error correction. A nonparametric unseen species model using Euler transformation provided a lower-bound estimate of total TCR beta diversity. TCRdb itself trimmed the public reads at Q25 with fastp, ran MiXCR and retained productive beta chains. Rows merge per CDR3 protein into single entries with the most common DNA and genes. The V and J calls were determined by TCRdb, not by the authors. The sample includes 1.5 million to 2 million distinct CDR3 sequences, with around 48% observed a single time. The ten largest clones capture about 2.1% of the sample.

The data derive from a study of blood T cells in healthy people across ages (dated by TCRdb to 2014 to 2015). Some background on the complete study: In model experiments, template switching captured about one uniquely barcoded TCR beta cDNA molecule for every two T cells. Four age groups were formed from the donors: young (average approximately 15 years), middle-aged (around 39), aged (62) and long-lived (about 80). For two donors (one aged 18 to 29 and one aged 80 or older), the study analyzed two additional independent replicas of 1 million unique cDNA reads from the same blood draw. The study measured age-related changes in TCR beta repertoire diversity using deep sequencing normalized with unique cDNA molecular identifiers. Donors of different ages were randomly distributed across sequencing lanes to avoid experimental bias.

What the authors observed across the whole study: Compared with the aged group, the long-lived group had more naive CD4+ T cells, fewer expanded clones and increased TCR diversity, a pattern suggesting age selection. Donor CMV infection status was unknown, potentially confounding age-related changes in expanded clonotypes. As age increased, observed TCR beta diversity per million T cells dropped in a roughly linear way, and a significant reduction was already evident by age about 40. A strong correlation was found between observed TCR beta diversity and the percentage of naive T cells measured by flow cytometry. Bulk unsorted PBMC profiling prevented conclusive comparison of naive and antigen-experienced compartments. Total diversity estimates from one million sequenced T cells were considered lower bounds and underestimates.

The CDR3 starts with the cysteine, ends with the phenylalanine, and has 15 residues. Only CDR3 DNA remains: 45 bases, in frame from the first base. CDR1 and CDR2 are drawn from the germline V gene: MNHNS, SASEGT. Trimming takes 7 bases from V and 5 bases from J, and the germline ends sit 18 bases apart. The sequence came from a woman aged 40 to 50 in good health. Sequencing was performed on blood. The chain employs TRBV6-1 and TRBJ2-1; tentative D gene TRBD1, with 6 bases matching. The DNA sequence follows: TGTGCCAGCAATCCCGGGACACTTCCCGACAATGAGCAGTTCTTC. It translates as CASNPGTLPDNEQFF.